Listed below are T cell receptor beta chains from one sample, sequenced in a study of Tregs in tolerant kidney transplant recipients. Sequenced by immunoSEQ multiplex PCR; TCRdb stores in-frame clones only, minus some. The repertoire has approximately 82,000 clones, approximately 93% of them found once; the top ten carry roughly 1.7%. This sample comprised CD4+ T cells from blood (PBMCs), obtained 12 months after the transplant. The receptors shown here come from a human patient who received a combined kidney and bone marrow transplant. Part of the T cell pool may stem from the graft donor. Each CDR3 is given with its conserved first and last residue. Each record gives: CDR3 length, V gene, D gene, J gene, clone size, CDR3 DNA, CDR3 protein. D genes are given only for firm matches. Expanded clones get a size class; other rows say once, few or many, or leave the size out.

15	TRBV14	-	TRBJ2-5	-	TGTGCCAGCAGCCAAGACAGGGGAGATATGGAGACCCAGTACTTC	CASSQDRGDMETQYF
13	TRBV6-1	-	TRBJ1-1	-	TGTGCCAGCTGGAGACAGCCGAACACTGAAGCTTTCTTT	CASWRQPNTEAFF
14	TRBV11-2	TRBD1	TRBJ1-2	-	TGTGCCAGCAGCTTGGCCGGACAGGGGTCCGGCTACACCTTC	CASSLAGQGSGYTF
14	TRBV19	TRBD1	TRBJ2-1	-	TGTGCCAGTTCAAAGGGGACAGATTACAATGAGCAGTTCTTC	CASSKGTDYNEQFF
14	TRBV19	TRBD1	TRBJ2-7	-	TGTGCCAGTAGTATGGACAGGGGCGCGTACGAGCAGTACTTC	CASSMDRGAYEQYF
15	TRBV7-2	-	TRBJ2-1	-	TGTGCCAGCACCCCGAGACAGCCGGGCTTTTATGAGCAGTTCTTC	CASTPRQPGFYEQFF
13	TRBV27	TRBD1	TRBJ2-7	once	TGTGCCAGCAGTTCGAGGGGGCCTTACGAGCAGTACTTC	CASSSRGPYEQYF
18	TRBV7-2	TRBD2	TRBJ2-1	few	TGTGCCAGCAGCTTAGAAGGGACTAGCGGGAGGTACTACAATGAGCAGTTCTTC	CASSLEGTSGRYYNEQFF
14	TRBV29-1	TRBD1	TRBJ2-5	-	TGCAGCGTTGTAACAGGGGGCAGACAAGAGACCCAGTACTTC	CSVVTGGRQETQYF
17	TRBV5-1	TRBD2	TRBJ2-2	-	TGCGCCAGCAGCCAACTAGCGGGGTCCGGCGGTGCCGGGGAGCTGTTTTTT	CASSQLAGSGGAGELFF
14	TRBV27	-	TRBJ2-7	-	TGTGCCAGCAGTCCGACCCGCCGGAGCTACGAGCAGTACTTC	CASSPTRRSYEQYF
15	TRBV25-1	-	TRBJ1-3	-	TGTGCCAGCAGTGAATATAGGAGGTCTGGAAACACCATATATTTT	CASSEYRRSGNTIYF
13	TRBV6-4	-	TRBJ2-1	-	TGTGCCAGCAGTGACTCGGGGATGGGGGGGCAGTTCTTC	CASSDSGMGGQFF
18	TRBV15	TRBD2	TRBJ2-1	-	TGTGCCACCAGCAGGGCGGGACTAGCGGGCGTCTCCTACAATGAGCAGTTCTTC	CATSRAGLAGVSYNEQFF
15	TRBV7-8	TRBD2	TRBJ2-1	-	TGTGCCAGCAGCAGACTAGCGGGGCCGCCCGGCGAGCAGTTCTTC	CASSRLAGPPGEQFF
17	TRBV11-2	TRBD1	TRBJ2-4	-	TGTGCCAGCAGCTTAGGCTACAGGGGGCCCGTGGAAAACATTCAGTACTTC	CASSLGYRGPVENIQYF
15	TRBV19	TRBD1	TRBJ2-1	-	TGTGCCAGTAGTCCCCCAGGGGGCCCCTACAATGAGCAGTTCTTC	CASSPPGGPYNEQFF
18	TRBV4-1	-	TRBJ1-1	-	TGCGCCAGCAGCCAAGATATGGGGCGGACAAGTCGGAACACTGAAGCTTTCTTT	CASSQDMGRTSRNTEAFF
12	TRBV29-1	-	TRBJ2-7	-	TGCAGCGCCCGGGTTGGAAGAACCGAGCAGTACTTC	CSARVGRTEQYF
15	TRBV6-5	-	TRBJ1-4	-	TGTGCCAGCAGTTACTCTAGGGGGAATGGGGAAAAACTGTTTTTT	CASSYSRGNGEKLFF
16	TRBV30	TRBD1	TRBJ1-6	once	TGTGCCTACAGCACAGGGGGCCTAGACTATAATTCCCCCCTCCACTTT	CAYSTGGLDYNSPLHF
15	TRBV29-1	-	TRBJ2-3	-	TGCAGCGGGCGCCGCCGACAGTGGAACACAGATACGCAGTATTTT	CSGRRRQWNTDTQYF
14	TRBV14	-	TRBJ2-7	-	TGTGCCAGCAGCCAAGCGACAGGTCCCGTGCGGCAGTACTTC	CASSQATGPVRQYF
16	TRBV5-1	TRBD2	TRBJ2-1	-	TGCGCCAGCAGCTTGGCCCTAGCGGGAGGGCCCGGTGAGCAGTTCTTC	CASSLALAGGPGEQFF
13	TRBV30	-	TRBJ2-5	-	TGTGCCTGGGCCTGGGGCTACAAAGAGACCCAGTACTTC	CAWAWGYKETQYF
15	TRBV7-9	-	TRBJ2-5	-	TGTGCCAGCAGCCTCACGGGGACTCCAGAAGAGACCCAGTACTTC	CASSLTGTPEETQYF
15	TRBV6-6	TRBD1	TRBJ1-2	-	TGTGCCAGCAGTTACTCGGGACAGGGGTACTATGGCTACACCTTC	CASSYSGQGYYGYTF
13	TRBV19	TRBD1	TRBJ1-2	-	TGTGCCAGTAGTACGGACAGGAACTATGGCTACACCTTC	CASSTDRNYGYTF